The 12 T cell receptor beta chains given below trace back to one sample, sequenced in a study of cytomegalovirus exposure and HLA in healthy donors. PCR employed 60 Vbeta and 13 Jbeta primers. Profiling relied on immunoSEQ multiplex PCR, and the TCRdb table lists in-frame clones only, not all of them. The sample includes about 100,000 clones, 65% to 75% of them seen just once. The specimen sequenced was PBMCs. The receptors shown here come from a woman between 40 and 50 years old in good health and CMV-seronegative.

The V and J genes are TRBV9 and TRBJ2-1, with D possibly TRBD1 on 5 matching bases. The V end was cut by 0 bases, the J end by 5 bases, with 9 bases between. The CDR3 runs 14 residues. CDR1 and CDR2 from the germline V gene are SGDLS and YYNGEE. The CDR3 nucleotides are TGTGCCAGCAGCGTAGGTGGGGCAAACAATGAGCAGTTCTTC. As protein: CASSVGGANNEQFF.

The CDR3 DNA reads as TGTGCCAGCAGCCGAAGAACAGTGGGGCTAGAAAAACTGTTTTTT. This encodes CASSRRTVGLEKLFF. This chain links TRBV7-2 with TRBJ1-4, with D maybe TRBD1 (5 bases). The CDR3 loop spans 15 amino acids. Germline V CDR1 and CDR2: SGHTA, FQGNSA. The ends were cut back, 5 bases at V and 8 bases at J, with 18 bases in the middle.

V usage is TRBV21-1 and J usage is TRBJ2-5; the table assigns TRBD1, which was not confirmed against the DNA. TRBV21-1 is tagged as a pseudogene. This CDR3 contains 15 residues. The CDR3 bases are TGTGCCAGCAGCACCTCACAGGGGCGCCGAGAGACCCAGCACTTC. Residues: CASSTSQGRRETQHF.

This clone was found once. As DNA, the CDR3 is TGTGCCAGCAGCTGGGGGGGGATGGCCAAAAACATTCAGTACTTC. As protein: CASSWGGMAKNIQYF. The rearrangement links TRBV7-3 to TRBJ2-4; 7 bases line up with TRBD2. The CDR3 contains 15 residues. The V gene end was trimmed by 4 bases and the J gene end by 1 base; junction bases not matched to a gene: 4. The germline gives CDR1 SGHTA, CDR2 FQGTGA.

As for this clone: Compared with germline, one end of the junction differs, possibly owing to a read error. The rearrangement uses TRBV7-9 and TRBJ1-6; TRBD1 aligns across 8 bases. The CDR3 loop spans 14 amino acids. Germline V CDR1 and CDR2: SEHNR, FQNEAQ (reference sequence). CDR3 residues: CSSSFGQGGSPLHF. The CDR3 DNA reads TGTTCCAGCAGCTTTGGACAGGGTGGCTCACCCCTCCACTTT.

The rearrangement joins TRBV15 to TRBJ2-7; D ambiguous. The CDR3 has 12 residues. Trimming removed 0 bases from V and 2 bases from J, with 2 bases in between. Germline V gene sequence: CDR1 LNHNV, CDR2 YYDKDF (reference sequence). CDR3 bases: TGTGCCACCAGCAGAGATACCTACGAGCAGTACTTC. It encodes CATSRDTYEQYF.

The chain couples TRBV4-3 to TRBJ1-4; no reliable D call. The CDR3 is 15 amino acids. CDR1 is LGHNA, CDR2 YSLEER, per germline. Trimming pared 3 bases from V and 8 bases from J, leaving 16 bases between. CDR3 nucleotide sequence: TGCGCCAGCAGCCATGGGAAGTCAGGAGGGGAAAAACTGTTTTTT. Encoded protein: CASSHGKSGGEKLFF.

This clone showed up just a few times. CDR3 coding DNA: TGTGCCAGCAGTGATCTCAGATACCGTGTATCTGGGGCCAACGTCCTGACTTTC. Translated, it gives CASSDLRYRVSGANVLTF. The gene calls are TRBV6-4 and TRBJ2-6; D ambiguous. Germline V lookup: CDR1 MRHNA, CDR2 SNTAGT. The ends were cut back, 3 bases at V and 1 base at J, with 16 bases in the middle. The CDR3 is made up of 18 amino acids.

The rearrangement links TRBV7-2 to TRBJ2-1; D is perhaps TRBD1 (6 bases). CDR3 length equals 16 residues. CDR1 is SGHTA, CDR2 FQGNSA, per germline. Trimming removed 5 bases at V and 9 bases at J, with 23 bases between. The CDR3 spells CASSTPTGTLNGEQFF. CDR3 bases: TGTGCCAGCAGCACACCAACCGGGACACTTAATGGTGAGCAGTTCTTC.

A remark on this clone: Other nucleotide sequences in the sample specify the same CDR3. This rearrangement joins TRBV29-1 to TRBJ2-6; D is uncertain. The germline V gene has CDR1 SQVTM and CDR2 ANQGSEA. Trimming took 3 bases from V and 0 from J, leaving 6 bases between them. CDR3 length: 14 amino acids. This CDR3 reads CSVESGSGANVLTF. In DNA, the CDR3 is TGCAGCGTTGAGTCCGGCTCTGGGGCCAACGTCCTGACTTTC.

The rearrangement uses TRBV27 and TRBJ2-5; 10 bases match TRBD2. Matching the DNA end better, TRBJ2-7 makes the J call doubtful. Germline V gives CDR1 MNHEY, CDR2 SMNVEV (reference sequence). The CDR3 spans 15 residues. The CDR3 loop is CASSPVLAGSYEQYF. Here the CDR3 DNA reads TGTGCCAGCAGCCCCGTACTAGCGGGAAGCTACGAGCAGTACTTC.

The chain carries TRBV7-6 and TRBJ2-1; 9 nucleotides match TRBD1. J gave up 6 bases and V 2 bases, and 2 bases lay outside the gene matches. This CDR3 spans 14 amino acids. Germline CDR1 SGHVS, CDR2 FNYEAQ. CDR3 in DNA: TGTGCCAGCAGCTTATCGACAGGGGGCAATGAGCAGTTCTTC. Its protein product is CASSLSTGGNEQFF. Together with reference TRBV7-6 and TRBJ2-1, the CDR3 gives the full variable domain: GAGVSQSPRYKVTKRGQDVALRCDPISGHVSLYWYRQALGQGPEFLTYFNYEAQQDKSGLPNDRFSAERPEGSISTLTIQRTEQRDSAMYRCASSLSTGGNEQFFGPGTRLTVL.